This TCR beta chain was recovered during a study of T cell changes during pregnancy in multiple sclerosis. TCRdb's copy holds only in-frame clones and misses some; the assay was immunoSEQ multiplex PCR. Among about 61,000 clones listed, 93% were seen once. The source is a female donor with multiple sclerosis, enrolled in a pregnancy study. This material consisted of CD8+ T cells from peripheral blood mononuclear cells, taken in the third trimester of pregnancy.

The CDR3 DNA follows: TGTGCCAGCAGCTTAATCCCCGGCTACGAGCAGTACTTC. This gives the protein CASSLIPGYEQYF. The rearrangement links TRBV7-9 to TRBJ2-7; D is undetermined. CDR1 SEHNR and CDR2 FQNEAQ come from the germline V gene (reference sequence). The V gene lost 2 bases and the J gene lost 3 bases, with 8 bases spanning the gap. The CDR3 covers 13 residues.